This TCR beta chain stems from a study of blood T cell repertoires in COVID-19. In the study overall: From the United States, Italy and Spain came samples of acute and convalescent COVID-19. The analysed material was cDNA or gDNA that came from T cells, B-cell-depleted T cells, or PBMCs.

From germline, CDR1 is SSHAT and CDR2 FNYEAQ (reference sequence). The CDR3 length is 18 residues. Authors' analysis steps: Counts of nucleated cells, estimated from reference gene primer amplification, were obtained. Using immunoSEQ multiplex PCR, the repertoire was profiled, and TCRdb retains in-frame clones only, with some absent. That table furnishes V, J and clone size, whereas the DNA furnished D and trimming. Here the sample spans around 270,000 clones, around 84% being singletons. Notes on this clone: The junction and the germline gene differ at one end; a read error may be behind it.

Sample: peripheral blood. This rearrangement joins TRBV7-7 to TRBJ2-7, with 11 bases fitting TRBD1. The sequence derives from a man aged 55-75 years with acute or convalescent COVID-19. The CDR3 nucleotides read TGTGCTAGCAGCTTACGGGACAGGGGGAAACCCGCCTTCTACGAGCAGTACTTC. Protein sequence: CASSLRDRGKPAFYEQYF.